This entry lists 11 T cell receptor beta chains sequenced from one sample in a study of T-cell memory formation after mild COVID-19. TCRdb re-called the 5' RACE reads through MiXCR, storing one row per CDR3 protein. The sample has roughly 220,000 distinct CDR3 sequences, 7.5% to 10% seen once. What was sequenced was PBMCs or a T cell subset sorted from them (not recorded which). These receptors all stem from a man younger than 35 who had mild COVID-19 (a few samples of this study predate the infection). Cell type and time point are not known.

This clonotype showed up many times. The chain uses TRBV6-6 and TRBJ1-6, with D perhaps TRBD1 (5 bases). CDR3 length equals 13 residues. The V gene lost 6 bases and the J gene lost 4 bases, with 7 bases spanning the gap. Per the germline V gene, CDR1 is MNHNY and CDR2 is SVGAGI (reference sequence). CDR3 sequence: CASRTEYNSPLHF. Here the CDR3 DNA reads TGTGCCAGCAGGACAGAATATAATTCACCCCTCCACTTT.

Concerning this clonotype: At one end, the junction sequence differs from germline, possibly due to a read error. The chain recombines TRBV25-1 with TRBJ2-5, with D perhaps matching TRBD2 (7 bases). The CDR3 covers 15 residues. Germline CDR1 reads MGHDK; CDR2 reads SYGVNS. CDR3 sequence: CVSSEWGGVDETQYF. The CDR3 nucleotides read TGTGTCAGCAGTGAGTGGGGGGGCGTTGATGAGACCCAGTACTTC. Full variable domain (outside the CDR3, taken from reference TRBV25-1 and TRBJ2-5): EADIYQTPRYLVIGTGKKITLECSQTMGHDKMYWYQQDPGMELHLIHYSYGVNSTEKGDLSSESTVSRIRTEHFPLTLESARPSHTSQYLCVSSEWGGVDETQYFGPGTRLLVL.

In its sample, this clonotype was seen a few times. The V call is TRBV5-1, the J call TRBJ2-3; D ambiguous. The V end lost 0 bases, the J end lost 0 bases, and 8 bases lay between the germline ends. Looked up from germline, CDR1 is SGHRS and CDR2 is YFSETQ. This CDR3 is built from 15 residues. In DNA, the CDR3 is TGCGCCAGCAGCTTGGCGCCCAGAAGCACAGATACGCAGTATTTT. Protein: CASSLAPRSTDTQYF.

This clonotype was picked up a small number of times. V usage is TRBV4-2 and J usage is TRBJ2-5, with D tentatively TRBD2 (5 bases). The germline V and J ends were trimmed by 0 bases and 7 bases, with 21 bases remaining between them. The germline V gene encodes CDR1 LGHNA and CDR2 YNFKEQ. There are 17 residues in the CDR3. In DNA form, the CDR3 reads TGTGCCAGCAGCCAAGAGAGCCCGCGGACTCCGAGCGGGACCCAGTACTTC. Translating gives CASSQESPRTPSGTQYF.

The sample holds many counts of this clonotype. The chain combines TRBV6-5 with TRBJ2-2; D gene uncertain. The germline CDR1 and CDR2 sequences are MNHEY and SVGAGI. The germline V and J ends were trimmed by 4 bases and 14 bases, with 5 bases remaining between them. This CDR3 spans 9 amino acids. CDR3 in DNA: TGTGCCAGCAGTTGGGGTCTGTTTTTT. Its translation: CASSWGLFF.

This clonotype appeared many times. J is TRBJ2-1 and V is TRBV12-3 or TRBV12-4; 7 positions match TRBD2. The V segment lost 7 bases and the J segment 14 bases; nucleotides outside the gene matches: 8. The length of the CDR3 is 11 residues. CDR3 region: CASTPGLKEFF. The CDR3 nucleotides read TGTGCCAGCACCCCGGGACTAAAGGAGTTCTTC.

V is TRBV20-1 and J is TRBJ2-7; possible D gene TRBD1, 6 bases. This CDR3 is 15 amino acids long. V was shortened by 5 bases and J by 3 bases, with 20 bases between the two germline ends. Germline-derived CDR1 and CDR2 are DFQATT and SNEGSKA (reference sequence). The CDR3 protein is CSAGGTGTNDYEQYF. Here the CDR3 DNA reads TGCAGTGCTGGAGGTACGGGGACAAACGACTACGAGCAGTACTTC.

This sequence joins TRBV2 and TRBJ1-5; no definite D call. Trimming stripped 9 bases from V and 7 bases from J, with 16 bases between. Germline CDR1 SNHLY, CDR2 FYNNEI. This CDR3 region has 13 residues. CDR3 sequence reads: CASTRALGQPQHF. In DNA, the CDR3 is TGTGCCAGTACACGGGCCCTTGGACAGCCCCAGCATTTT.

DNA for the CDR3: TGTGCCAGCAGATTAACGGCGTACACTGAAGCTTTCTTT. Its protein is CASRLTAYTEAFF. The chain recombines TRBV2 with TRBJ1-1; the D is unclear. The CDR3 extends over 13 amino acids. Germline V gene lookup returns CDR1 SNHLY and CDR2 FYNNEI. The V and J ends lost 6 bases and 3 bases respectively, with 11 bases between them. Combining the CDR3 with reference TRBV2 and TRBJ1-1 gives the whole variable domain EPEVTQTPSHQVTQMGQEVILRCVPISNHLYFYWYRQILGQKVEFLVSFYNNEISEKSEIFDDQFSVERPDGSNFTLKIRSTKLEDSAMYFCASRLTAYTEAFFGQGTRLTVV.

CDR3 sequence: CASSPTGTGNDYGYTF. CDR3 in DNA: TGTGCCAGCTCACCAACCGGGACAGGGAATGACTATGGCTACACCTTC. The chain recombines TRBV18 with TRBJ1-2; TRBD1 matches 9 bases. Germline CDR1 KGHSH, CDR2 LQKENI. The CDR3 totals 16 residues. V shed 2 bases and J 3 bases; nucleotides not matched to a gene: 7.

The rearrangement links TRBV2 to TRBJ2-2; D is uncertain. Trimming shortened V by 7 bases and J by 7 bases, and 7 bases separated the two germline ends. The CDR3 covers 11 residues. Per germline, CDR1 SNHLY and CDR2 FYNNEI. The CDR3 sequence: CASTGNGELFF. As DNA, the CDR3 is TGTGCCAGCACTGGAAACGGGGAGCTGTTTTTT.